What follows are 18 T cell receptor beta chains derived from one specimen sequenced in a study of CD4+ T cells in melanoma. The repertoire was sequenced with immunoSEQ multiplex PCR; TCRdb's copy has only in-frame clones and lacks some. The data contain around 10,000 clones, about 63% of them singletons. The sequencing input was cells from a culture (not recorded whether cultured in vitro). The source is a human donor with melanoma.

The chain recombines TRBV27 with TRBJ2-7, with TRBD1 matching 8 bases. The CDR3 extends over 14 amino acids. V gave up 2 bases and J gave up 6 bases; unmatched junction bases: 6. Germline values: CDR1 MNHEY, CDR2 SMNVEV (reference sequence). The CDR3 protein is CASSLRQGAGEQYF. The DNA of the CDR3 is TGTGCCAGCAGTTTACGCCAGGGGGCAGGCGAGCAGTACTTC.

This clone was found a few times. This rearrangement joins TRBV4-1 to TRBJ1-1; a possible D gene is TRBD1 (5 bases). CDR1 MGHRA and CDR2 YSYEKL come from the germline V gene. The V end lost 0 bases, the J end lost 9 bases, and 17 bases lay between the germline ends. The CDR3 is 15 residues long. The CDR3 is CASSQDLGREVQAFF. The CDR3 DNA follows: TGCGCCAGCAGCCAAGATCTGGGCAGGGAAGTACAAGCTTTCTTT.

This chain connects TRBV19 to TRBJ2-1; D unresolved. CDR1 is LNHDA, CDR2 SQIVND, per germline (reference sequence). V was clipped by 5 bases and J by 0 bases, with 11 bases between them. The CDR3 covers 15 residues. This CDR3 reads CASSRTKGSYNEQFF. The CDR3, as DNA: TGTGCCAGTAGTCGAACGAAGGGCTCCTACAATGAGCAGTTCTTC.

The V gene is TRBV6-1, the J gene TRBJ2-7; D is perhaps TRBD1 (6 bases). V lost 8 bases, J lost 1 base, and 12 bases lay in between. CDR3 length: 13 amino acids. Germline CDR1 reads MNHNS; CDR2 reads SASEGT. Written as DNA, the CDR3 is TGTGCCAGCTGGAAAGGGACATCCTACGAGCAGTACTTC. Protein: CASWKGTSYEQYF.

This chain connects TRBV6-6 to TRBJ2-7; D may be TRBD1 or TRBD2 (5 bases each). Trimming shortened V by 9 bases and J by 4 bases, and 16 bases separated the two germline ends. CDR3 size: 13 residues. From germline, CDR1 is MNHNY and CDR2 SVGAGI (reference sequence). This chain's CDR3 is CARTRGLDYEQYF. The CDR3 coding sequence is TGTGCCAGAACGAGGGGTCTAGATTACGAGCAGTACTTC.

The CDR3 reads CASSANKNGPQETQYF. The DNA for the CDR3 is TGTGCCAGCAGCGCCAACAAGAATGGACCTCAAGAGACCCAGTACTTC. This rearrangement joins TRBV11-3 to TRBJ2-5; D is ambiguous. Germline assignment: CDR1 SGHNT and CDR2 YENEEA. The CDR3 length is 16 residues. The germline V and J ends were trimmed by 5 bases and 2 bases, with 18 bases remaining between them.

This clone was seen a handful of times. The chain joins TRBV5-6 to TRBJ1-5; D gene unclear. The CDR3 has 14 residues. Germline V gene data show CDR1 as SGHDT and CDR2 as YYEEEE. V dropped 4 bases and J dropped 0 bases, with 8 bases sitting between them. The DNA of the CDR3 is TGTGCCAGCAGCGGAAGATTTAGCAATCAGCCCCAGCATTTT. Translation: CASSGRFSNQPQHF.

This clone was picked up a small number of times. The CDR3 nucleotides read TGCGCCAGCAGCTTGGGGGGATATTCACCCCTCCACTTT. Translated: CASSLGGYSPLHF. The chain is built from TRBV5-1 and TRBJ1-6, with D unresolved. V dropped 0 bases and J dropped 8 bases, with 6 bases sitting between them. This CDR3 spans 13 amino acids. Looked up from germline, CDR1 is SGHRS and CDR2 is YFSETQ.

The chain carries TRBV4-1 and TRBJ2-1; no clear D. The germline V gene has CDR1 MGHRA and CDR2 YSYEKL. This CDR3 contains 13 residues. V lost 4 bases, J lost 3 bases, and 7 bases lay in between. CDR3 coding DNA: TGCGCCAGCAGCCCAGCAGACTACAATGAGCAGTTCTTC. Its protein product is CASSPADYNEQFF.

On this clone: The junction differs from germline at one of its ends, possibly a read error. This sequence joins TRBV12-5 and TRBJ1-2, with 7 bases that match TRBD1. The V gene's germline CDR1 is LGHNT and CDR2 FRNRAP. The CDR3 runs to 14 residues. The CDR3 reads CASGTSNDRDGYIF. The CDR3 DNA reads TGTGCTAGTGGTACCTCCAATGACAGGGACGGCTACATCTTC.

CDR3 in amino acids: CASSLRGVTGESPLHF. CDR3 sequence (DNA): TGCGCCAGCAGCTTACGAGGGGTTACTGGTGAATCACCCCTCCACTTT. This chain connects TRBV5-1 to TRBJ1-6; D perhaps matches TRBD1 (5 bases). Deletions cut 2 bases from V and 10 bases from J, with 19 bases between. This CDR3 is 16 amino acids long. Germline CDR1 and CDR2: SGHRS and YFSETQ.

This chain connects TRBV6-5 to TRBJ1-5; D unclear. Germline loops: CDR1 MNHEY, CDR2 SVGAGI. CDR3 length: 15 amino acids. With 10 bases removed from V and 7 bases from J, the gap between germline ends came to 23 bases. The CDR3 protein is CAIRAGDSEAQPQHF. The CDR3 coding sequence is TGTGCCATCCGGGCGGGCGACTCGGAGGCACAGCCCCAGCATTTT.

V and J are TRBV14 and TRBJ1-2; D call uncertain. The V end lost 0 bases, the J end lost 4 bases, and 12 bases lay between the germline ends. This CDR3 region has 15 residues. Germline lookup yields CDR1 SGHDN and CDR2 FVKESK. CDR3 sequence: CASSQDGRLSYGYTF. Written as DNA, the CDR3 is TGTGCCAGCAGCCAAGATGGACGGTTGTCCTATGGCTACACCTTC.

The chain is built from TRBV2 and TRBJ1-5, with a weak D call TRBD1 (6 bases). This CDR3 comprises 15 residues. V shed 4 bases and J shed 6 bases, with 16 bases lying between them. Germline-derived CDR1 and CDR2 are SNHLY and FYNNEI. The CDR3 sequence is CASSAETGRTQPQHF. In nucleotides, the CDR3 is TGTGCCAGCAGTGCAGAAACAGGGAGGACTCAGCCCCAGCATTTT. Looking up the rest from reference TRBV2 and TRBJ1-5 gives the full variable domain: EPEVTQTPSHQVTQMGQEVILRCVPISNHLYFYWYRQILGQKVEFLVSFYNNEISEKSEIFDDQFSVERPDGSNFTLKIRSTKLEDSAMYFCASSAETGRTQPQHFGDGTRLSIL.

V is TRBV18 and J is TRBJ1-1; no reliable D call. CDR1 is KGHSH and CDR2 is LQKENI in the germline V gene. This CDR3 comprises 13 residues. V was cut by 2 bases and J by 1 base, with 5 bases left in between. The CDR3 nucleotides read TGTGCCAGCTCACCAAGCCAGAACACTGAAGCTTTCTTT. It is translated as CASSPSQNTEAFF.

V and J are TRBV5-5 and TRBJ2-5; D gene ambiguous. Between the trimmed V and J ends, which lost 3 bases and 7 bases, there was a span of 7 bases. The CDR3 totals 11 residues. In germline, CDR1 is SGHKS, CDR2 YYEKEE (reference sequence). The CDR3 spells CASSSSATQYF. DNA of the CDR3: TGTGCCAGCAGCTCCTCCGCGACCCAGTACTTC. The whole variable domain, filled in from reference TRBV5-5 and TRBJ2-5, reads DAGVTQSPTHLIKTRGQQVTLRCSPISGHKSVSWYQQVLGQGPQFIFQYYEKEERGRGNFPDRFSARQFPNYSSELNVNALLLGDSALYLCASSSSATQYFGPGTRLLVL.

The genes are TRBV5-8 and TRBJ2-3; TRBD2 agrees at 7 bases. The CDR3 has 16 amino acids. Germline trimming cut 1 base from V and 4 bases from J; bases unmatched to any gene: 9. Germline CDR1 SGHTS, CDR2 YDEGEE. The CDR3 here is CASSLIAWGGADTQYF. The CDR3 nucleotides read TGTGCCAGCAGCTTGATCGCATGGGGGGGGGCAGATACGCAGTATTTT.

V is TRBV5-5 and J is TRBJ2-2; unclear D gene. This CDR3 contains 13 residues. Trimming stripped 4 bases from V and 3 bases from J, with 7 bases between. CDR1 is SGHKS, CDR2 YYEKEE, per germline (reference sequence). CDR3 amino acids: CASSPWDTGELFF. The CDR3, as DNA: TGTGCCAGCAGCCCCTGGGACACCGGGGAGCTGTTTTTT.